The present T cell receptor (beta chain) was sequenced within a study of identical twins. Overall study findings and caveats: Out-of-frame alpha sequences that twins shared showed excess low generation probability. Researchers reported weaker excess twin sharing in beta out-of-frame sequences.

This clonotype was detected a few times. Antigen: not known. At one of its ends the junction is not consistent with the germline gene, which may arise from a read error. Template switching introduced a universal primer site, and the cDNA bore unique molecular identifiers. Each CDR3 protein gets one entry after TCRdb re-called the 5' RACE reads with MiXCR. The data show roughly 690,000 distinct CDR3 sequences, with roughly 6% seen just once and 1.5% to 2% held by the top ten. Sequenced input: naive T cells sorted from blood. This receptor was taken from a man aged 18 to 29 in good health.

This chain's CDR3 is CTSSQAGAPDQPQHF. DNA for the CDR3: TGTACCAGCAGCCAAGCGGGGGCTCCAGATCAGCCCCAGCATTTT. The V and J genes are TRBV4-2 and TRBJ1-5; tentative D call: TRBD1 (6 bases). Germline assignment: CDR1 LGHNA and CDR2 YNFKEQ. CDR3 length: 15 residues.